The entry below describes one TCR beta chain. This CDR3 has 15 residues. CDR1 and CDR2 (germline): SGHRS, YFSETQ. The V and J ends lost 4 bases and 1 base respectively, with 13 bases between them. This record belongs to a study of blood T cell repertoires in COVID-19. On the study more broadly: From the United States, Italy and Spain came samples of acute and convalescent COVID-19. T cells, B-cell-depleted T cells, or PBMCs supplied cDNA or gDNA.

Per the original data handling: For nucleated cells, counts were estimated from reference gene primer amplification. TCRdb's table, derived via immunoSEQ multiplex PCR, lists solely in-frame clones and lacks some. Clone size and V and J calls were adopted from that table, with D and trimming inferred from the DNA. The sample includes 100,000 or so clones, around 82% of them seen just once. The sequencing input was peripheral blood. The V call is TRBV5-1, the J call TRBJ2-3; tentative D call: TRBD2 (6 bases). This receptor was obtained from a man between 70 and 80 years old with active or convalescent COVID-19. The CDR3 loop is CASSPPGTGTDTQYF. CDR3 DNA: TGCGCCAGCAGCCCCCCAGGGACTGGCACAGATACGCAGTATTTT.